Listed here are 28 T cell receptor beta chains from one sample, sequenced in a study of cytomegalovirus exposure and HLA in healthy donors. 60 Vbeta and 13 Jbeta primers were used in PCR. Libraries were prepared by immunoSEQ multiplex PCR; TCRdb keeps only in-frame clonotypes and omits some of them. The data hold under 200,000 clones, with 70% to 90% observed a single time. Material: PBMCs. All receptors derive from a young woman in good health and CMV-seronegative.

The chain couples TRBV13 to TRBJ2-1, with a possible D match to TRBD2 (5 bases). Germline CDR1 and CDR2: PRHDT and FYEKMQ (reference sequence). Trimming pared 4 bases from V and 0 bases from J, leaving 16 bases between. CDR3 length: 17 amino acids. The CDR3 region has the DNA TGTGCCAGCAGCTCCTGGCGGGCGAGGGACTCCTACAATGAGCAGTTCTTC. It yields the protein CASSSWRARDSYNEQFF.

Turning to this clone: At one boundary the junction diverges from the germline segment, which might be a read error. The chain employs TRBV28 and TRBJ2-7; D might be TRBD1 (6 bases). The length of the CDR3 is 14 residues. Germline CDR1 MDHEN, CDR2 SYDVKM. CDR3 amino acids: CASSFLFTTGLADF. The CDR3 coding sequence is TGTGCCAGCAGTTTCCTTTTCACTACAGGGCTCGCGGACTTC.

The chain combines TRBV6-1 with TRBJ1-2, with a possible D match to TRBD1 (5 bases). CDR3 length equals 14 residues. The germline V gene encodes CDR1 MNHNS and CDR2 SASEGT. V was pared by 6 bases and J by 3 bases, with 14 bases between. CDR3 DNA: TGTGCCAGCAGAGAGCCGGGACTCTACTATGGCTACACCTTC. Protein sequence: CASREPGLYYGYTF.

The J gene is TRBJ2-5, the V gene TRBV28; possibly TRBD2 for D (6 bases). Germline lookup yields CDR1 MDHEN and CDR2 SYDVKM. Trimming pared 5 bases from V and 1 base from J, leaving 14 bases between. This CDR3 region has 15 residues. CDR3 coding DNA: TGTGCCAGCAGTACCCGGGACTTCCTCCAAGAGACCCAGTACTTC. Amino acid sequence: CASSTRDFLQETQYF.

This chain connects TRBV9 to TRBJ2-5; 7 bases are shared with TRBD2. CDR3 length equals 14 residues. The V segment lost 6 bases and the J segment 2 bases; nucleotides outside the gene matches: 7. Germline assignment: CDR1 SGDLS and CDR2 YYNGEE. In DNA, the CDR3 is TGTGCCAGCACCGCTAGCGGTGAACAAGAGACCCAGTACTTC. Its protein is CASTASGEQETQYF.

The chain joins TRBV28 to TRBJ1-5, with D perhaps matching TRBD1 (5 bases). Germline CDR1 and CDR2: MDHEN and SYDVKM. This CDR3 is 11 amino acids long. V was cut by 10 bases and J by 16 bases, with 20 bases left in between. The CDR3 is CATVGVGLGHF. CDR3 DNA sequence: TGTGCCACAGTGGGGGTGGGACTTGGACATTTT.

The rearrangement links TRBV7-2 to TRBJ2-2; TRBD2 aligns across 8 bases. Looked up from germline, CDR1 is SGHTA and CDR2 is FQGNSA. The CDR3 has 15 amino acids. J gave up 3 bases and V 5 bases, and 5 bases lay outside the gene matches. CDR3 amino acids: CASSREGRYTGELFF. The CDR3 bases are TGTGCCAGCAGCCGGGAGGGTCGTTACACCGGGGAGCTGTTTTTT.

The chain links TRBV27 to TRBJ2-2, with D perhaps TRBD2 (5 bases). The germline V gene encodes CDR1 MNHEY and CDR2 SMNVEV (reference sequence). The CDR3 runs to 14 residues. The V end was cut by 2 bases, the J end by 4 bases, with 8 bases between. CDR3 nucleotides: TGTGCCAGCAGTTTAGTACGGGGCACCGGGGAGCTGTTTTTT. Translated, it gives CASSLVRGTGELFF.

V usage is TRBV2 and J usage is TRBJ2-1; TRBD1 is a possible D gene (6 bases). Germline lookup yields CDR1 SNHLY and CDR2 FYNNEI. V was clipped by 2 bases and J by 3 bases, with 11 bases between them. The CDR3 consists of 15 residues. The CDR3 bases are TGTGCCAGCAGTGAATGGGACACAATCTACAATGAGCAGTTCTTC. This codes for CASSEWDTIYNEQFF.

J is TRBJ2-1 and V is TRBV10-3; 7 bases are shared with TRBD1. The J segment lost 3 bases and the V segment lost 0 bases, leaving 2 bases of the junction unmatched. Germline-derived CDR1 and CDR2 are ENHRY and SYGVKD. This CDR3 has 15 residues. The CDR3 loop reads CAISESAGGYNEQFF. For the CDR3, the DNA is TGTGCCATCAGTGAGTCGGCAGGGGGCTACAATGAGCAGTTCTTC.

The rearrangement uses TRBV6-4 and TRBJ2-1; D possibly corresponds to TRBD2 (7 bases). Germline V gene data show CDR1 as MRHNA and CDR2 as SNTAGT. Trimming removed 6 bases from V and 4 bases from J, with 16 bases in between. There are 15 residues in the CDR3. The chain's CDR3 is CASSPDGGLYNEQFF. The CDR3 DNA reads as TGTGCCAGCAGCCCTGACGGGGGGCTATACAATGAGCAGTTCTTC.

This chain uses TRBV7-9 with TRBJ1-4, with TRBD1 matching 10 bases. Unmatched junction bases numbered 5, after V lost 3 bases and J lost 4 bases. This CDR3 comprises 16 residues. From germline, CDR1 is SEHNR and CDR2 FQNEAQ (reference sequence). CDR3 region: CASSLDRGRDNEKLFF. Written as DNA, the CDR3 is TGTGCCAGCAGCTTGGACAGGGGGAGGGATAATGAAAAACTGTTTTTT.

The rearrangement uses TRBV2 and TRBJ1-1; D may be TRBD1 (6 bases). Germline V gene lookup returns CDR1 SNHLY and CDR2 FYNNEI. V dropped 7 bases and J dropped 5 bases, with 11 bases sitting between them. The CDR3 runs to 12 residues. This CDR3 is CASTPRGTEAFF. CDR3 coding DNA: TGTGCCAGCACCCCAAGGGGGACTGAAGCTTTCTTT.

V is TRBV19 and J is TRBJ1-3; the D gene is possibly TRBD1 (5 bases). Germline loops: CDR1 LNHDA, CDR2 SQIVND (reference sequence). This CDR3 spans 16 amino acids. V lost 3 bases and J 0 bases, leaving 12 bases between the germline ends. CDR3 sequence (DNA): TGTGCCAGTAGTATGGGACTGCTCCGCTCTGGAAACACCATATATTTT. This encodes CASSMGLLRSGNTIYF.

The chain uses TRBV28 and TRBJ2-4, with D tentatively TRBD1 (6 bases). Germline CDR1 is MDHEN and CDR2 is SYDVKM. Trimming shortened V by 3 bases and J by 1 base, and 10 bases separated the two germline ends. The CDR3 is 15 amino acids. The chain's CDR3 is CASSLVGAAKNIQYF. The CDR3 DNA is TGTGCCAGCAGTTTGGTGGGGGCTGCCAAAAACATTCAGTACTTC.

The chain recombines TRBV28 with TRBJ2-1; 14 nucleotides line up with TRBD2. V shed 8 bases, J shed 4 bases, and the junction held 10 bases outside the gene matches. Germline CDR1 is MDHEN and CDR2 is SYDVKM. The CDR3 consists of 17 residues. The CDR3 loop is CASYPRLAGGPYNEQFF. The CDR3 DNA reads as TGTGCCAGCTACCCCCGACTAGCGGGAGGGCCTTACAATGAGCAGTTCTTC.

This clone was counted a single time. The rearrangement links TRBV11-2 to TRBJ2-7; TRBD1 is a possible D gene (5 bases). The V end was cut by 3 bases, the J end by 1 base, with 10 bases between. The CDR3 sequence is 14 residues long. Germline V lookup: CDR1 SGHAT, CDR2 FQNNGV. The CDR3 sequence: CASSFNRISYEQYF. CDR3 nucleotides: TGTGCCAGCAGCTTCAACAGGATTTCCTACGAGCAGTACTTC. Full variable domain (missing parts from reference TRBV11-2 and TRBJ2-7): EAGVAQSPRYKIIEKRQSVAFWCNPISGHATLYWYQQILGQGPKLLIQFQNNGVVDDSQLPKDRFSAERLKGVDSTLKIQPAKLEDSAVYLCASSFNRISYEQYFGPGTRLTVT.

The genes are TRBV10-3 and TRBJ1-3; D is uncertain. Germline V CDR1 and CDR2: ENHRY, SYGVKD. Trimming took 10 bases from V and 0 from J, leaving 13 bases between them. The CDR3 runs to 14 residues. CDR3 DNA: TGTGCCACCACTGCCGGGTTCTCTGGAAACACCATATATTTT. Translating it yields CATTAGFSGNTIYF.

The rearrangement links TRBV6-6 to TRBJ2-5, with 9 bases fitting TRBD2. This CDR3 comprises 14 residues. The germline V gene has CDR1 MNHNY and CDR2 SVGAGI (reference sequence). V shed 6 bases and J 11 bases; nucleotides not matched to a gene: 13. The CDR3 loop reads CASRWTSVSLEQYF. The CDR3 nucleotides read TGTGCCAGCAGATGGACTAGCGTAAGTCTGGAGCAGTACTTC.

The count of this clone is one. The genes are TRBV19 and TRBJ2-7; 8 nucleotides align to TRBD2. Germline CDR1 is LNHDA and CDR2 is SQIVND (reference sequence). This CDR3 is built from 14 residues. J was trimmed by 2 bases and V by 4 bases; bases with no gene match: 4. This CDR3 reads CASSTGLVPYEQYF. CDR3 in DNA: TGTGCCAGTAGTACGGGACTAGTTCCCTACGAGCAGTACTTC.

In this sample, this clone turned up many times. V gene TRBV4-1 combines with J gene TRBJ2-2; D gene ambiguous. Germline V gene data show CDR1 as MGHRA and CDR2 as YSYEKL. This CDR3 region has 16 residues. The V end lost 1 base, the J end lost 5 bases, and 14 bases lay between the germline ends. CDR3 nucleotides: TGCGCCAGCAGCCAAGCTAATCTAGTGGAGACCGGGGAGCTGTTTTTT. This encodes CASSQANLVETGELFF.

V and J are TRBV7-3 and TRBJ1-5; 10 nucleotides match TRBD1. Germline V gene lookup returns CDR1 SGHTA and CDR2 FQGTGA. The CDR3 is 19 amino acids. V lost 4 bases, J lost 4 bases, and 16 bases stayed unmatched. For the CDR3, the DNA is TGTGCCAGCAGCTCCGAACCGAACCGGGACAGGGGAGGGAATCAGCCCCAGCATTTT. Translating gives CASSSEPNRDRGGNQPQHF.

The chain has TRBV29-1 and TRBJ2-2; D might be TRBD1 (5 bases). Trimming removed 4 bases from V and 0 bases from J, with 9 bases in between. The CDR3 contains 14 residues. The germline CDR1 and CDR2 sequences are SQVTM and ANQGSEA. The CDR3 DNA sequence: TGCAGCGTTGGAGGACAAACGAACACCGGGGAGCTGTTTTTT. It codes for CSVGGQTNTGELFF.

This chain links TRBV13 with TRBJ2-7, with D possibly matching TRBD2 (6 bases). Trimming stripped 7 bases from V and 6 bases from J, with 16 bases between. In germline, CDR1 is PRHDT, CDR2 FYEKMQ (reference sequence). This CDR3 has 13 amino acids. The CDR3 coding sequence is TGTGCCAGCAAACTAGCTACCGGGGGCGAGCAGTACTTC. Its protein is CASKLATGGEQYF.

In DNA, the CDR3 is TGTGCCAGCAGCAGGCTAGCGGGAGCCGTCGAGCAGTACTTC. This encodes CASSRLAGAVEQYF. The chain couples TRBV5-4 to TRBJ2-7, with TRBD2 matching 10 bases. The J segment lost 6 bases and the V segment lost 4 bases, leaving 7 bases of the junction unmatched. CDR3 length: 14 amino acids. Germline V CDR1 and CDR2: SGHNT, YYREEE (reference sequence).

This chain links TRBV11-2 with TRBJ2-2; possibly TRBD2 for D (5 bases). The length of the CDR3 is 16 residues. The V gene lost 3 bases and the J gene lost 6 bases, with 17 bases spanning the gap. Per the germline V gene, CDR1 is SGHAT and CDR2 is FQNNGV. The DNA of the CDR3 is TGTGCCAGCAGCTTGGGAGAAGCGTACGACCCCGGGGAGCTGTTTTTT. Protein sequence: CASSLGEAYDPGELFF.

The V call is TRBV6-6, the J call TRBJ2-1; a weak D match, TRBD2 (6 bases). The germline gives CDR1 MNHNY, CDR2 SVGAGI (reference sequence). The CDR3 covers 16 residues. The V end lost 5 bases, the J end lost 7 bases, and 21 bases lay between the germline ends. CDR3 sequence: CASSPERARWWNEQFF. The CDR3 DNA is TGTGCCAGCAGTCCCGAGCGGGCCCGCTGGTGGAATGAGCAGTTCTTC.

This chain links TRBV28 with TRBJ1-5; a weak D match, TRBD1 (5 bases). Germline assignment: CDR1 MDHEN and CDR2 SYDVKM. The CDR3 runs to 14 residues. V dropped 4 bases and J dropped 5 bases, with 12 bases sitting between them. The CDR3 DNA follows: TGTGCCAGCAGTTCCGGGGGTGGCTATCAGCCCCAGCATTTT. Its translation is CASSSGGGYQPQHF.